Shown below are 20 T cell receptor beta chains from a single sample sequenced in a study of T cells in Graves' hyperthyroidism and ophthalmopathy. RNA transcripts yielded amplified TCR beta CDR3 regions. Primed by the HTBI set, a first-round RT-PCR was run on the TCR CDR3. TCRdb passed the multiplex PCR reads through MiXCR, listing each CDR3 protein once. Of approximately 590,000 distinct CDR3 sequences listed, approximately 14% are singletons. The sequenced material came from blood. Receptor source: a woman aged 25 to 39 with Graves' hyperthyroidism.

This clonotype showed up many times. This chain uses TRBV18 with TRBJ2-7; D perhaps matches TRBD2 (5 bases). Deletions cut 0 bases from V and 6 bases from J, with 18 bases between. This CDR3 is 16 amino acids long. Germline-derived CDR1 and CDR2 are KGHSH and LQKENI. CDR3 sequence reads: CASSPPRASLGAEQYF. DNA for the CDR3: TGTGCCAGCTCACCACCGAGGGCCTCGCTAGGAGCCGAGCAGTACTTC.

This clonotype was seen at least ten times. V usage is TRBV6-6 and J usage is TRBJ1-1; tentatively, D is TRBD1 (5 bases). CDR1 is MNHNY, CDR2 SVGAGI, per germline (reference sequence). V dropped 0 bases and J dropped 1 base, with 9 bases sitting between them. The CDR3 spans 15 residues. CDR3 DNA sequence: TGTGCCAGCAGTTACTCGGGCAGGGCGAACACTGAAGCTTTCTTT. It yields the protein CASSYSGRANTEAFF.

Many counts were recorded for this clonotype. The chain joins TRBV5-1 to TRBJ2-1, with D possibly being TRBD2 (6 bases). The germline V gene has CDR1 SGHRS and CDR2 YFSETQ. The CDR3 sequence is 14 residues long. The V end was cut by 0 bases, the J end by 8 bases, with 12 bases between. The CDR3 protein is CASSLGYRGYEQFF. The CDR3 nucleotides are TGCGCCAGCAGCTTGGGTTATCGGGGGTATGAGCAGTTCTTC.

Here the CDR3 DNA reads TGTGCCTGGGGGCGCTCTGGAAACACCATATATTTT. As protein: CAWGRSGNTIYF. The chain is built from TRBV30 and TRBJ1-3; D is uncertain. Trimming removed 5 bases from V and 0 bases from J, with 5 bases in between. Germline V gene data show CDR1 as GTSNPN and CDR2 as SVGIG (reference sequence). There are 12 residues in the CDR3.

Comments on this clonotype: One junction end does not reproduce the germline sequence, and a read error may be involved. The chain employs TRBV29-1 and TRBJ2-7; D ambiguous. Germline loops: CDR1 SQVTM, CDR2 ANQGSEA. This CDR3 has 11 residues. The CDR3 DNA follows: TGCAGCTTTGAAGCCTTTGGCGAGCAGTACTTC. Its protein is CSFEAFGEQYF.

Points on this clonotype: This may be a read error, as it is one base from a much larger clone. V usage is TRBV11-2 and J usage is TRBJ2-3; D is unclear. Trimming pared 0 bases from V and 10 bases from J, leaving 8 bases between. The V gene's germline CDR1 is SGHAT and CDR2 FQNNGV. The CDR3 extends over 12 amino acids. The CDR3 spells CASSLEAVAQYF. The CDR3 DNA reads TGTGCCAGCAGCTTAGAAGCTGTTGCGCAGTATTTT.

The gene calls are TRBV24-1 and TRBJ2-7; D possibly matches TRBD1 or TRBD2 (5 bases each). V gave up 5 bases and J gave up 6 bases, with 7 bases separating them. The germline V gene encodes CDR1 KGHDR and CDR2 SFDVKD. CDR3 length: 11 amino acids. DNA for the CDR3: TGTGCCACCAGTGCGGGGACCGAGCAGTACTTC. It codes for CATSAGTEQYF.

This clonotype was seen many times. V usage is TRBV30 and J usage is TRBJ1-1; D uncertain. V dropped 8 bases and J dropped 3 bases, with 16 bases sitting between them. Germline V lookup: CDR1 GTSNPN, CDR2 SVGIG (reference sequence). The CDR3 consists of 13 residues. In DNA form, the CDR3 reads TGTGCCGCGGACCGGGGATCCGACACTGAAGCTTTCTTT. Translated: CAADRGSDTEAFF.

This clonotype was recorded many times. The chain uses TRBV29-1 and TRBJ2-7; 9 bases align to TRBD2. The CDR3 totals 16 residues. CDR1 and CDR2 (germline): SQVTM, ANQGSEA. Trimming took 4 bases from V and 7 from J; bases not matched to a gene: 17. Here the CDR3 reads CSVGTRSYSGSWEQYF. The DNA of the CDR3 is TGCAGCGTTGGGACACGAAGCTATAGCGGGAGTTGGGAGCAGTACTTC.

To note about this clonotype: This may be a read error, as it is one base from a much larger clone. The gene calls are TRBV20-1 and TRBJ1-1; D is unresolved. The CDR3 is made up of 12 amino acids. V dropped 2 bases and J dropped 4 bases, with 8 bases sitting between them. The germline CDR1 and CDR2 sequences are DFQATT and SNEGSKA (reference sequence). The CDR3 sequence: CSARRPSTEAFF. The CDR3 bases are TGCAGTGCTAGACGACCGAGCACTGAAGCTTTCTTT.

This clonotype has a handful of counts. The chain uses TRBV4-1 and TRBJ2-1, with a tentative D call TRBD2 (5 bases). The germline V and J ends were trimmed by 0 bases and 8 bases, with 20 bases remaining between them. The CDR3 totals 17 residues. Germline V lookup: CDR1 MGHRA, CDR2 YSYEKL. CDR3 protein: CASSQDPRRSEVDEQFF. In nucleotides, the CDR3 is TGCGCCAGCAGCCAAGATCCCCGCCGGTCGGAGGTGGATGAGCAGTTCTTC.

The sample holds many counts of this clonotype. The chain employs TRBV7-2 and TRBJ2-5, with 16 positions matching TRBD2. After removal of 5 bases from V and 5 bases from J, the junction contained 5 bases not matched to a gene. Germline V gene lookup returns CDR1 SGHTA and CDR2 FQGNSA. There are 16 residues in the CDR3. The CDR3: CASSPGLAGGRETQYF. Written as DNA, the CDR3 is TGTGCCAGCAGCCCGGGACTAGCGGGAGGGCGGGAGACCCAGTACTTC.

This clonotype was recorded at least ten times. The chain has TRBV12-3 or TRBV12-4 and TRBJ2-2; 7 bases agree with TRBD1. This CDR3 has 16 residues. The V segment lost 5 bases and the J segment 2 bases; nucleotides outside the gene matches: 8. In nucleotides, the CDR3 is TGTGCCAGCAGTGATGGGGACAGCCGAAACACCGGGGAGCTGTTTTTT. Protein: CASSDGDSRNTGELFF.

This clonotype occurred many times. The junction departs from the called germline gene at one end, perhaps through a read error. The genes are TRBV7-2 and TRBJ2-7; no definite D call. There are 13 residues in the CDR3. CDR1 and CDR2 from the germline V gene are SGHTA and FQGNSA. CDR3 residues: CASSECVSCEQYF. CDR3 nucleotides: TGTGCCAGCAGCGAATGCGTTTCCTGCGAGCAGTACTTC.

In this sample, this clonotype turned up a few times. The chain couples TRBV10-3 to TRBJ1-1; unclear D gene. The CDR3 is 15 residues long. V dropped 4 bases and J dropped 7 bases, with 19 bases sitting between them. Germline values: CDR1 ENHRY, CDR2 SYGVKD. The CDR3 loop is CAISGSHEEPLEAFF. In DNA, the CDR3 is TGTGCCATCAGTGGGTCTCACGAAGAACCTCTTGAAGCTTTCTTT.

This clonotype was found a few times. The rearrangement uses TRBV7-9 and TRBJ1-1; D remains unclear. Between the trimmed V and J ends, which lost 1 base and 8 bases, there was a span of 5 bases. This CDR3 is built from 11 residues. CDR1 is SEHNR, CDR2 FQNEAQ, per germline (reference sequence). CDR3 coding DNA: TGTGCCAGCAGCTTAGTCGCAGAAGCTTTCTTT. It yields the protein CASSLVAEAFF.

The genes are TRBV5-1 and TRBJ2-1; 11 nucleotides align to TRBD2. Per the germline V gene, CDR1 is SGHRS and CDR2 is YFSETQ. With 2 bases clipped from V and 0 bases from J, the junction kept 4 bases outside the gene matches. This CDR3 comprises 17 residues. CDR3: CASSLLAGVSSYNEQFF. The CDR3 DNA reads as TGCGCCAGCAGCTTACTAGCGGGAGTAAGCTCCTACAATGAGCAGTTCTTC. The variable domain in full, with the rest retrieved from reference TRBV5-1 and TRBJ2-1, is KAGVTQTPRYLIKTRGQQVTLSCSPISGHRSVSWYQQTPGQGLQFLFEYFSETQRNKGNFPGRFSGRQFSNSRSEMNVSTLELGDSALYLCASSLLAGVSSYNEQFFGPGTRLTVL.

There are a few counts of this clonotype. The V and J genes are TRBV4-1 and TRBJ2-3; 13 bases agree with TRBD2. Germline loops: CDR1 MGHRA, CDR2 YSYEKL. V lost 1 base, J lost 5 bases, and 15 bases stayed unmatched. This CDR3 spans 20 amino acids. The CDR3 bases are TGCGCCAGCAGCCAAGCCCCACTAGCGGGAGGGTTCACAGACCGAGATACGCAGTATTTT. Its translation is CASSQAPLAGGFTDRDTQYF.

This clonotype was observed at least ten times. This chain connects TRBV20-1 to TRBJ2-5, with D possibly being TRBD2 (6 bases). This CDR3 spans 13 amino acids. Germline lookup yields CDR1 DFQATT and CDR2 SNEGSKA (reference sequence). Trimming stripped 6 bases from V and 5 bases from J, with 16 bases between. This chain's CDR3 is CSAALANAETQYF. CDR3 DNA sequence: TGCAGTGCCGCCCTAGCGAATGCGGAGACCCAGTACTTC.

Only a few counts were recorded for this clonotype. The chain employs TRBV4-1 and TRBJ1-2; tentative D call: TRBD1 (6 bases). This CDR3 spans 14 amino acids. Trimming left V 1 base short and J 4 bases short, with 10 bases between. Germline V CDR1 and CDR2: MGHRA, YSYEKL. CDR3 residues: CASSQGTDFYGYTF. For the CDR3, the DNA is TGCGCCAGCAGCCAAGGGACAGATTTCTATGGCTACACCTTC.